This note documents a single T cell receptor beta chain sequence. The CDR3 totals 15 residues. The V gene's germline CDR1 is LNHDA and CDR2 SQIVND (reference sequence). The trim removed 3 bases at V and 2 bases at J, leaving 5 bases unmatched. It was during active infection that Seattle patients were enrolled and then longitudinally followed. In the original workflow: Amplified reference gene primers provided the basis for estimating nucleated cell counts. TCRdb keeps only in-frame clones here, not all; method: immunoSEQ multiplex PCR. Clone size and the V and J calls come from that table; the DNA yielded D and trimming. The sample holds roughly 340,000 clones, almost 90% seen once. The data belong to a study of blood T cell repertoires in COVID-19. Study-level information: Italy, Spain and the United States were the sources of the convalescent and acute COVID-19 samples. PBMCs, B-cell-depleted T cells, or T cells were the source of the cDNA or gDNA that made up the material.

The clonotype comes from a woman in her 70s with COVID-19, enrolled during active disease. The sample consisted of peripheral blood. This rearrangement joins TRBV19 to TRBJ2-7; 9 bases align to TRBD2. CDR3 DNA: TGTGCCAGTAGTATGGCTAGCGGGGTGACCTACGAGCAGTACTTC. Protein product: CASSMASGVTYEQYF.